Here is one T cell receptor (beta chain) with its context. The protocol was immunoSEQ multiplex PCR, while the TCRdb copy is restricted to in-frame clones and leaves out a portion. The sample contains approximately 2.5 million clones, 90% to 95% of which appear only once. The sample belongs to a study of shared clonotypes between healthy human individuals. This CDR3 is built from 15 residues. V was trimmed by 5 bases and J by 1 base, leaving 11 bases between them. In germline, CDR1 is LNHDA, CDR2 SQIVND (reference sequence). This TCR was recovered from a man aged 18 to 30 in good health. The chain couples TRBV19 to TRBJ2-2, with D hard to call. The sequenced sample was naive CD4+ T cells sorted from blood. Subset defined: CD45RA+ positively selected. The CDR3, as DNA: TGTGCCAGTAGTGTAGGAAAGGGGAACACCGGGGAGCTGTTTTTT. Its protein product is CASSVGKGNTGELFF.